The clone carrying this TCR beta chain came up many times. Its antigen is unknown. These data are taken from a study of response to subunit inactivated influenza vaccine. Study-wide findings and caveats: Each seasonal flu vaccination may recruit only limited new T cells, authors suggested.

The CDR3 extends over 13 amino acids. Trimming cost V 1 base and J 1 base, with 5 bases left between them. TCRdb used MiXCR to reprocess the RT-PCR reads, holding one entry per CDR3 protein. The sample holds 500,000 to 600,000 distinct CDR3 sequences, 10% to 15% seen once. The sequence derives from a man in his forties or fifties who received an inactivated influenza vaccine. The V call is TRBV12-3 or TRBV12-4, the J call TRBJ2-7; unclear D gene. The sample was PBMCs from blood, taken about 6 weeks after vaccination. The CDR3 DNA follows: TGTGCCAGCAGTTTAGACCATTCCTACGAGCAGTACTTC. Its translation is CASSLDHSYEQYF.